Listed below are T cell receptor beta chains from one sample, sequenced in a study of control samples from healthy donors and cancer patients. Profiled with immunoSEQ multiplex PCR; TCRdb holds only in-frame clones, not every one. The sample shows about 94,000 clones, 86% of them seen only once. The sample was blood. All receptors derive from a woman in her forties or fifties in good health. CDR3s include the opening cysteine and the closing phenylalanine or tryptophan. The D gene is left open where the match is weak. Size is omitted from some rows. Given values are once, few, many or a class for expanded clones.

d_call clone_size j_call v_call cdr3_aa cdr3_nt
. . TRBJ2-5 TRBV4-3 CASSQEWVQETQYF TGCGCCAGCAGCCAAGAATGGGTCCAAGAGACCCAGTACTTC
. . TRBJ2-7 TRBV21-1 CASSKIRQISYEQYF TGTGCCAGCAGCAAAATTAGACAGATCTCCTACGAGCAGTACTTC
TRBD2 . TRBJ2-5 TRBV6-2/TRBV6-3 CASSYPWSVAGETQYF TGTGCCAGCAGTTACCCTTGGTCGGTAGCGGGAGAGACCCAGTACTTC
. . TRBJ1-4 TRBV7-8 CASSGLRQLTNEKLFF TGTGCCAGCAGCGGCTTACGACAGCTAACTAATGAAAAACTGTTTTTT
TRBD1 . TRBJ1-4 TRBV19 CASNNRGSNEKLFF TGTGCCAGTAATAACAGGGGATCTAATGAAAAACTGTTTTTT
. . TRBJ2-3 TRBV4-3 CASSQEVAGGTDTQYF TGCGCCAGCAGCCAAGAGGTTGCAGGGGGCACAGATACGCAGTATTTT
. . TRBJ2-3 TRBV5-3 CARSLAPRSETDTQYF TGTGCCAGAAGCTTGGCCCCTCGGTCGGAGACAGATACGCAGTATTTT
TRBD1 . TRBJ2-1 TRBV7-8 CASSLVGQGWEQFF TGTGCCAGCAGCTTAGTAGGACAGGGTTGGGAGCAGTTCTTC
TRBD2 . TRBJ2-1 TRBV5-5 CASSFSSGRPNEQFF TGTGCCAGCAGCTTTTCTAGCGGGAGGCCCAATGAGCAGTTCTTC
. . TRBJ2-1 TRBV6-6 CASSTAAEQFF TGTGCCAGCAGTACGGCTGCTGAGCAGTTCTTC
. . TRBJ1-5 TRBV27 CASKPQGYSNQPQHF TGTGCCAGCAAACCACAGGGTTATAGCAATCAGCCCCAGCATTTT
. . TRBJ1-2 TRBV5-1 CASGTDYGYTF TGCGCCAGCGGGACGGACTATGGCTACACCTTC
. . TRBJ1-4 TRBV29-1 CSAGFNEKLFF TGCAGCGCGGGTTTTAATGAAAAACTGTTTTTT
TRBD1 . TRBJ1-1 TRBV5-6 CASSSDRGGNTEAFF TGTGCCAGCAGCTCTGACAGGGGTGGGAACACTGAAGCTTTCTTT
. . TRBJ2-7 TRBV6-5 CASSSGYSYEQYF TGTGCCAGCAGCTCCGGGTACTCCTACGAGCAGTACTTC
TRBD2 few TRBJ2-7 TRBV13 CASSLEGLAGGKGNEQYF TGTGCCAGCAGCTTGGAGGGACTAGCGGGAGGTAAGGGGAACGAGCAGTACTTC
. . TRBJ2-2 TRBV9 CASSGGTPGELFF TGTGCCAGCAGCGGCGGGACTCCCGGGGAGCTGTTTTTT
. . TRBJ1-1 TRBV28 CASRAGRGAFF TGTGCCAGCAGAGCAGGGAGGGGAGCTTTCTTT
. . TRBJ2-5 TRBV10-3 CAISSQIGETQYF TGTGCCATCAGCTCCCAAATAGGGGAGACCCAGTACTTC
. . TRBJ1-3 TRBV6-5 CASSYSRESGNTIYF TGTGCCAGCAGTTACTCGAGGGAGTCCGGAAACACCATATATTTT
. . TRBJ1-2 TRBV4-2 CASSQEIGTPYGYTF TGTGCCAGCAGCCAAGAAATTGGAACACCCTATGGCTACACCTTC
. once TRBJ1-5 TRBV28 CASSLHQPQHF TGTGCCAGCAGTTTACATCAGCCCCAGCATTTT
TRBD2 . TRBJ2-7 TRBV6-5 CASKRAGEQYF TGTGCCAGCAAACGAGCGGGGGAGCAGTACTTC
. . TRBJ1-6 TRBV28 CASSLLQGWNSPLHF TGTGCCAGCAGTTTACTCCAGGGGTGGAATTCACCCCTCCACTTT
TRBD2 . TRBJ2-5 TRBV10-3 CAISGAGSKETQYF TGTGCCATCAGTGGAGCGGGGTCCAAAGAGACCCAGTACTTC
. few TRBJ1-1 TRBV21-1 CASSKVWTTDAMNTEAFF TGTGCCAGCAGCAAAGTTTGGACGACAGACGCTATGAACACTGAAGCTTTCTTT
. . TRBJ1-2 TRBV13 CASSRESYGYTF TGTGCCAGCAGTCGGGAAAGCTATGGCTACACCTTC
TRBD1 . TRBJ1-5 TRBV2 CASSEAHGTGSYSNQPQHF TGTGCCAGCAGTGAAGCCCACGGGACAGGGTCATATAGCAATCAGCCCCAGCATTTT
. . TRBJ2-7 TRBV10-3 CAIREVGTRNYEQYF TGTGCCATCAGGGAAGTGGGGACAAGGAATTACGAGCAGTACTTC
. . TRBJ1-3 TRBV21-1 CASSKSGGTGAKSPGNTIYF TGTGCCAGCAGCAAAAGTGGGGGGACAGGGGCAAAGTCTCCGGGAAACACCATATATTTT
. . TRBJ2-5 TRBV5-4 CASSSRQESETQYF TGTGCCAGCAGCTCCAGACAGGAGTCAGAGACCCAGTACTTC
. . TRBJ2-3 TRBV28 CASSPNGMSTDTQYF TGTGCCAGCAGCCCTAACGGGATGAGCACAGATACGCAGTATTTT
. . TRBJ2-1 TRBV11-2 CASSLQGGGYNEQFF TGTGCCAGCAGCTTACAGGGGGGGGGCTACAATGAGCAGTTCTTC
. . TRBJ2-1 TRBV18 CASSGGLAHNEQFF TGTGCCAGCTCAGGAGGCCTTGCCCACAATGAGCAGTTCTTC
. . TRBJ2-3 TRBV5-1 CASSDGSWADTQYF TGCGCCAGCAGCGACGGAAGCTGGGCAGATACGCAGTATTTT
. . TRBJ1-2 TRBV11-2 CASSRATRATYGYTF TGTGCCAGCAGTCGCGCAACCCGGGCCACCTATGGCTACACCTTC